What follows is one T cell receptor beta chain and its context. Time point indicated: newly diagnosed GD, antithyroid drugs for less than 3 months. With RNA extracted from PBMCs as input, the TCR library was made. Arm-PCR of CDR3 regions with iRepertoire HTBI primers generated TCR beta libraries. TCRdb called the multiplex PCR reads again in MiXCR, with one record for every CDR3 protein. The profile shows fewer than 450,000 distinct CDR3 sequences, 15% of them singletons. This sample stems from a study of regulatory T cells in long-lasting Graves disease. V lost 2 bases and J 6 bases, leaving 14 bases between the germline ends. Germline CDR1 reads MDHEN; CDR2 reads SYDVKM. This CDR3 spans 14 amino acids. These data are also associated with another study on T cells in Graves' hyperthyroidism and ophthalmopathy.

This chain uses TRBV28 with TRBJ2-7; D is unresolved. This sequence was found in a middle-aged woman with Graves disease. Material: peripheral blood mononuclear cells (PBMCs), obtained at new diagnosis, from a patient treated with antithyroid drugs. CDR3 sequence reads: CASSLLVPSPEQYF. The DNA of the CDR3 is TGTGCCAGCAGTTTACTTGTGCCATCCCCCGAGCAGTACTTC.